This TCR beta chain is drawn from a study of cytomegalovirus exposure and HLA in healthy donors. The CDR3 consists of 11 residues. Between the trimmed V and J ends, which lost 6 bases and 6 bases, there was a span of 9 bases. CDR1 and CDR2 (germline): LNHDA, SQIVND (reference sequence). 13 Jbeta primers and 60 Vbeta primers were used for the PCR. Original handling: Tens of millions of unique TCR beta chains, 8.5 million to 14 million shared, were counted in a later analysis. TCRdb's table, derived via immunoSEQ multiplex PCR, lists solely in-frame clones and lacks some. D and trimming come from the DNA, and the V and J calls and clone size come from that table. The sample carries 130,000 or so clones, around 72% recorded once.

The J gene is TRBJ2-7, the V gene TRBV19; TRBD1 is a possible D gene (6 bases). This sequence was found in a woman aged 18-29 years in good health and CMV-seronegative. What was sequenced was PBMCs. This CDR3 is CASRDRGEQYF. Here the CDR3 DNA reads TGTGCCAGTAGGGACAGAGGCGAGCAGTACTTC. The full variable domain, rest sourced from reference TRBV19 and TRBJ2-7, is DGGITQSPKYLFRKEGQNVTLSCEQNLNHDAMYWYRQDPGQGLRLIYYSQIVNDFQKGDIAEGYSVSREKKESFPLTVTSAQKNPTAFYLCASRDRGEQYFGPGTRLTVT.